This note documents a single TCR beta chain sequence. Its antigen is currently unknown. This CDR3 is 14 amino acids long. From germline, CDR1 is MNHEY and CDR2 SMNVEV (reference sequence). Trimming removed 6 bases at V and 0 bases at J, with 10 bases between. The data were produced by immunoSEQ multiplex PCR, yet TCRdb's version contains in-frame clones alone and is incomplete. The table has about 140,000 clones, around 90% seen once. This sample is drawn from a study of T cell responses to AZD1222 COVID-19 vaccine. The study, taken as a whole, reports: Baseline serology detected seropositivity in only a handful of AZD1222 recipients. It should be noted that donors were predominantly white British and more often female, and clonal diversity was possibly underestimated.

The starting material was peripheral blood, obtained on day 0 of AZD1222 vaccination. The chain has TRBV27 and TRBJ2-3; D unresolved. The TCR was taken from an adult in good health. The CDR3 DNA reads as TGTGCCAGCAGCCCCTATATGAGCACAGATACGCAGTATTTT. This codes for CASSPYMSTDTQYF.